Listed below are T cell receptor beta chains from one sample, sequenced in a study of T cell responses to AZD1222 COVID-19 vaccine. TCRdb's copy holds only in-frame clones and misses some; the assay was immunoSEQ multiplex PCR. This repertoire shows 100,000 to 130,000 clones, about 90% found once; its top ten account for approximately 9.3%. The material was peripheral blood, obtained 28 days after the second AZD1222 dose. The receptor set was obtained from an adult who received the AZD1222 COVID-19 vaccine. Each CDR3 is given with its conserved first and last residue. A D gene is named only where the DNA matches it firmly. Only some rows state a clone size, as once, few, many or a class for expanded clones.

d_gene,abundance,j_gene,v_gene,CDR3nt,CDR3aa
.,.,TRBJ1-5,TRBV19,TGTGCCAGTAGTTTACGGGATAGCAATCAGCCCCAGCATTTT,CASSLRDSNQPQHF
.,.,TRBJ1-6,TRBV30,TGTGCCTGGAGCTTAAGTGTACAGTCTGGGTCACCCCTCCACTTT,CAWSLSVQSGSPLHF
.,.,TRBJ1-1,TRBV12-3/TRBV12-4,TGTGCCAGCAGTTTATTGGCTGAAGCTTTCTTT,CASSLLAEAFF
.,.,TRBJ1-6,TRBV5-1,TGCGCCAGCAGCTTGCAGGGGAGCTATAATTCACCCCTCCACTTT,CASSLQGSYNSPLHF
.,.,TRBJ2-3,TRBV29-1,TGCAGCGTTGGTAAAGGCAGGGGCACAGATACGCAGTATTTT,CSVGKGRGTDTQYF
.,.,TRBJ1-2,TRBV6-5,TGTGCCAGCAGCCTTCTGGACAAGATGAACTATGGCTACACCTTC,CASSLLDKMNYGYTF
TRBD1,medium-sized,TRBJ1-6,TRBV4-1,TGCGCCAGCAGAAAGACGGGGACAGGGAATTCACCCCTCCACTTT,CASRKTGTGNSPLHF
.,.,TRBJ2-1,TRBV29-1,TGCAGCGTTGTTATAAGCTACAATGAGCAGTTCTTC,CSVVISYNEQFF
.,.,TRBJ2-7,TRBV6-2/TRBV6-3,TGTGCCAGCAGCACGACTCCCCGCGAGCAGTACTTC,CASSTTPREQYF
.,.,TRBJ1-1,TRBV21-1,TGTGCCAGCAGCAAAGTATGCGACAGATTGAACACTGAAGCTTTCTTT,CASSKVCDRLNTEAFF
.,.,TRBJ1-5,TRBV2,TGTGCCAGCAGTCCTGGGGTAGGGACATCGTTTAATCAGCCCCAGCATTTT,CASSPGVGTSFNQPQHF
TRBD1,.,TRBJ2-7,TRBV10-3,TGTGCCATCACTGGACAGGGGAGAAGCTACGAGCAGTACTTC,CAITGQGRSYEQYF
TRBD1,.,TRBJ2-7,TRBV28,TGTGCCAGCAGTTCGATAGGACAGGGCTGGAACGAGCAGTACTTC,CASSSIGQGWNEQYF
TRBD2,.,TRBJ2-1,TRBV7-2,TGTGCCAGCAGCTTAGACCCACCCCCGACTAGCGGCCGCAATGAGCAGTTCTTC,CASSLDPPPTSGRNEQFF
TRBD2,few,TRBJ2-3,TRBV18,TGTGCCAGCTCACCACCGGGACTAGCCGGGGGGGATACGCAGTATTTT,CASSPPGLAGGDTQYF
.,.,TRBJ1-5,TRBV29-1,TGCAGCGTTTGTGAGGGGACGGGTGGCAATCAGCCCCAGCATTTT,CSVCEGTGGNQPQHF
.,.,TRBJ2-3,TRBV5-4,TGTGCCAGCAGCTTGGCCAGCAGGGGGGCAGATACGCAGTATTTT,CASSLASRGADTQYF
.,.,TRBJ2-4,TRBV7-8,TGTGCCAGCAGCTTAGACCCCAAAAACATTCAGTACTTC,CASSLDPKNIQYF
.,.,TRBJ2-2,TRBV5-1,TGCGCCAGCAGCTTGGAGCGGGGGGAGCTGTTTTTT,CASSLERGELFF
.,.,TRBJ1-1,TRBV5-1,TGCGCCAGCAGCCTGACACCGGACAACACTGAAGCTTTCTTT,CASSLTPDNTEAFF
.,.,TRBJ2-5,TRBV15,TGTGCCACCAGCAGCCGGGCAGAAGAGACCCAGTACTTC,CATSSRAEETQYF
.,.,TRBJ1-2,TRBV5-6,TGTGCCAGCAGCTTGGGGGGACGGGTTGGCTACACCTTC,CASSLGGRVGYTF